This TCR beta chain comes out of a study of cytomegalovirus exposure and HLA in healthy donors. The PCR was carried out with 60 Vbeta primers and 13 Jbeta primers. The method was immunoSEQ multiplex PCR; TCRdb's version includes in-frame clones alone and lacks a portion of them. This table holds some 130,000 clones, about 83% found once. Of note for this clone: Its specificity is unknown.

Findings and limits, study-wide: For most TCR beta V segments, an earlier analysis put the productive rate at about 87% or about 30% of the time.

CDR3 length: 16 residues. Trimming cost V 0 bases and J 0 bases, with 7 bases left between them. Germline V gives CDR1 SGDLS, CDR2 YYNGEE. Material for sequencing was PBMCs. This chain links TRBV9 with TRBJ1-6; the D is unclear. The TCR comes from a girl aged 2 to 10 in good health and CMV-seronegative. CDR3 in DNA: TGTGCCAGCAGCGTAGGGAGCAGCTCCTATAATTCACCCCTCCACTTT. Protein sequence: CASSVGSSSYNSPLHF.